Below, 6 T cell receptor beta chains from the same sample are listed, as sequenced in a study of cytomegalovirus exposure and HLA in healthy donors. TCRdb keeps only in-frame clones here, not all; method: immunoSEQ multiplex PCR. The sample yields approximately 160,000 clones, roughly 89% seen once. Material: PBMCs. The receptors shown here come from a woman aged 18-29 years in good health and CMV-seropositive.

This clone was observed a single time. This chain links TRBV6-5 with TRBJ2-1; weak D call: TRBD2 (5 bases). This CDR3 is built from 15 residues. Germline V gives CDR1 MNHEY, CDR2 SVGAGI. The V end lost 6 bases, the J end lost 5 bases, and 17 bases lay between the germline ends. The CDR3 nucleotides read TGTGCCAGCAGGAAGAAGCGGAAGTGGAACAATGAGCAGTTCTTC. It encodes CASRKKRKWNNEQFF.

The chain has TRBV10-3 and TRBJ2-6, with 8 bases that match TRBD1. J was trimmed by 3 bases and V by 10 bases; bases with no gene match: 2. The CDR3 spans 13 residues. Germline V gene data show CDR1 as ENHRY and CDR2 as SYGVKD. Written as DNA, the CDR3 is TGTGCCACAGGGGGCGATGGGGCCAACGTCCTGACTTTC. It yields the protein CATGGDGANVLTF.

The chain is built from TRBV19 and TRBJ1-5; D unresolved. Germline V gives CDR1 LNHDA, CDR2 SQIVND (reference sequence). V was clipped by 5 bases and J by 3 bases, with 8 bases between them. The CDR3 extends over 13 amino acids. This CDR3 reads CASSLDTNQPQHF. For the CDR3, the DNA is TGTGCCAGTAGTCTTGACACCAATCAGCCCCAGCATTTT.

The rearrangement uses TRBV7-2 and TRBJ2-5; tentative D call: TRBD2 (6 bases). The CDR3 is 14 amino acids. Trimming cost V 6 bases and J 3 bases, with 14 bases left between them. Germline values: CDR1 SGHTA, CDR2 FQGNSA. The CDR3 DNA sequence: TGTGCCAGCAGTCAATGGGTAGCGGAAGAGACCCAGTACTTC. This translates into CASSQWVAEETQYF.

The V call is TRBV7-9, the J call TRBJ2-7, with D tentatively TRBD2 (7 bases). Germline-derived CDR1 and CDR2 are SEHNR and FQNEAQ (reference sequence). Trimming shortened V by 3 bases and J by 5 bases, and 17 bases separated the two germline ends. The CDR3 sequence is 15 residues long. The chain's CDR3 is CASSFGGGSQHEQYF. Written as DNA, the CDR3 is TGTGCCAGCAGCTTTGGGGGCGGGAGTCAGCACGAGCAGTACTTC.

This chain links TRBV6-1 with TRBJ2-7; TRBD2 agrees at 7 bases. This CDR3 region has 13 residues. The J segment lost 0 bases and the V segment lost 8 bases, leaving 4 bases of the junction unmatched. Germline V gene sequence: CDR1 MNHNS, CDR2 SASEGT. This CDR3 is CASSGTTSYEQYF. CDR3 coding DNA: TGTGCCAGCTCGGGGACTACCTCCTACGAGCAGTACTTC.